The entry below gives a single T cell receptor beta chain sequence along with its context. In its sample, this clone was seen once. The clone's antigen remains unknown. No clone much larger than this one lies a single base away; base qualities are absent. The cohort was made up of 500 to 800 healthy bone marrow donors. At the time of sampling, all cohort members were nominally healthy, though unrecorded immune exposures were likely present. The donor tested CMV seropositive and was one of the 289 seropositive cohort members. A peripheral blood sample was collected from each donor, and TCR beta sequencing was performed on peripheral blood mononuclear cells. Genomic DNA was extracted from the blood cell samples with the Qiagen DNeasy Blood Extraction Kit. V is cut by 2 bases and J by 2 bases, and the space between the germline ends is 15 bases. The CDR3 has 17 amino acids, counting the end cysteine and phenylalanine. Only the CDR3 region is kept as DNA, spanning 51 bases read in frame from base 1. In the germline V gene, CDR1 corresponds to LGHNA and CDR2 to YNFKEQ.

This record belongs to a study of cytomegalovirus exposure and HLA in healthy donors (dated 2017 in TCRdb). As for the study more broadly: An earlier analysis of roughly 570 of the donors reported about 300 Gb of sequence data and around 110 million unique TCR beta sequences obtained from 180 million or so T cells. Class I and class II HLA loci were covered by the typing at four-digit resolution. The study aimed to test whether cataloging public T cell receptors could reveal signatures of past pathogen exposure. Alongside the repertoire data, information on donor age, sex, ethnicity and CMV serostatus was compiled. Several DR-DQ haplotypes were treated as single units for association and clustering because of strong linkage in the cohort. The T cell repertoires of under 750 subjects were profiled by immunosequencing and related to cytomegalovirus serostatus. A later genetic analysis took genome-wide SNP genotypes for about 55% of the roughly 670 donors and used that subset as a discovery cohort. Rather than drawing on any new phenotypic data, the later analysis identified candidate immune exposures from TCR beta sequences and the way those sequences occurred across donors. Among some 400 genotyped donors of the cohort, an average of roughly 240,000 unique TCR beta nucleotide sequences were sequenced per donor, roughly a sixth of them non-productive. To predict cytomegalovirus infection status, the study brought together high-throughput TCR immunosequencing, statistical association of individual TCRs with disease status, and machine learning. An earlier analysis of approximately 580 of the donors used high-throughput TCR beta sequencing to judge whether each TCR beta V gene segment behaved as functional or pseudogenic. An early release covering roughly 600 HLA-typed donors comprised approximately 290 gigabases of sequencing data and around 80 million unique TCR sequences. In a later analysis, previously published TCR beta repertoires from 600 to 850 donors were re-analyzed and high-resolution HLA genotyping was added so that TCR occurrence patterns could be studied. Every repertoire in the discovery cohort had been generated on one and the same sequencing platform. Of the approximately 400 genotyped donors, 65% to 90% fell in the genetic ancestry cluster associated with self-reported Caucasian donors. Typing coverage varied by locus: about 620-630 donors for A, B, C, DRB1 and DQB1; 500 to 550 for DQA1; over 600 for DPA1; approximately 470 for DPB1. A separate validation cohort of over 95 different subjects was used in addition to the approximately 670-subject first cohort.

Preparation of the library involved the immunoSEQ multiplex PCR assay. For the multiplex PCR, a mixture combining 60 forward primers for TCR Vbeta segments and 13 reverse primers for TCR Jbeta segments was used. A multiplex PCR assay on genomic DNA amplified the CDR3 region of rearranged TCR beta genes. The Illumina HiSeq System was used to sequence the amplified TCR beta libraries as 87-base-pair reads. The paper's data handling went like this. In a later analysis, around 80 million unique TCR beta chains were counted across the 500 to 700 repertoires, and roughly 11 million of these chains were shared by at least two donors. Raw reads were error-corrected and collapsed into unique sequences by a nearest-neighbor algorithm in which closely related sequences were merged to remove PCR and sequencing errors. To assign V, D and J gene segments, CDR3 sequences were aligned to IMGT reference sequences. Each retained sequence needed at least a six-nucleotide match to both a V gene segment and a J gene segment. Rearrangements were called productive when the CDR3 lacked stop codons and stayed in frame with V and J; all others were non-productive. CDR3 was defined according to IMGT convention as the region running from the second conserved V-encoded cysteine to the conserved J-encoded phenylalanine. The earlier analysis of 500 to 600 of the donors excluded sequences that lacked an unambiguous match to a single V gene segment. In an earlier analysis of several hundred of the donors, V segments were called functional above 56.7% productive rearrangements and were called segregating when the between-donor standard deviation exceeded 5%. To diagnose cytomegalovirus status from the catalog of TCR beta chain sequences, a statistical classification framework was built. V and J gene assignment, in a later analysis, came from comparing TCR nucleotide sequences with IMGT/GENE-DB human TR gene sequences. Using the TCRdist pipeline, a later analysis assigned CDR3 sequences along with most-parsimonious VDJ recombination scenarios. In a later analysis, every TCR beta chain was defined by the combination of its CDR3 amino acid sequence and its V-gene family, and reads without a unique V-gene family were dropped. To address suspected cross-contamination and a sequencing artifact, a later analysis removed around 600 highly shared, low-generation-probability nucleotide sequences. In a later analysis, a clonal expansion index was calculated for each public chain from normalized within-repertoire ranks of inferred template counts. A later analysis computed generation probabilities with a VDJ recombination model fitted to out-of-frame rearrangements, and checked the results against IGoR. A later analysis scored TCR-TCR, TCR-HLA and TCR-CMV co-occurrence with hypergeometric tests, applying a repertoire-size bias correction to TCR pairs. False discovery rates were estimated in a later analysis by permuting HLA or CMV assignments 20 times. In a later analysis, co-occurring TCRs were grouped using DBSCAN, with TCRdist sequence similarity added in when clustering inside HLA-allele-positive subsets. Repertoires with fewer than 30,000 or more than 120,000 public chains, plus five repertoires with anomalous nucleotide sharing, were excluded from co-occurrence clustering. Here the immuneACCESS table is served through TCRdb, limited to in-frame sequences with V and J called. Missing clones are a known gap in these copies; in checked studies unresolved V genes cover under half, and the rest lacks a known reason. V and J calls and clone size are given by that table; D and trimming were obtained from the DNA. This sample lists 150,000 to 200,000 clones; roughly 77% were detected once. About 7.7% of the sample belongs to the ten largest clones.

Overall study outcomes, separate from this receptor: The study listed around 160 TCR beta chains as associated with cytomegalovirus. The presence/absence analyses assumed that sequencing depth was roughly uniform across donors, and that assumption may not be true. A later analysis associated about 17,000 TCR beta sequences with specific HLA alleles at a false discovery rate of 0.05. In an earlier analysis of 587 of the donors, most TCR beta V segments appeared in productive rearrangements about 87% or about 30% of the time, broadly matching IMGT annotations. According to a later genetic analysis, donors in an Asian-associated ancestry cluster had fewer N-insertions in productive TCRs than the approximately 670-donor mean. Correlated functional status among segregating V segments might be attributable to linkage disequilibrium, but an unknown experimental factor could not be ruled out. The classifier was reported to diagnose cytomegalovirus status with high specificity and sensitivity in both the original and validation cohorts. HLA typing was unavailable for some donors at each locus, so association tests used only the typed subset. Most CMV-associated TCR beta chains appeared to be HLA-restricted in a later analysis, and the HLA associations seemed to be driven largely by CMV exposure. A further reported finding was that TCR beta sequences accurately predicted the HLA-A and HLA-B alleles for most subjects in the first cohort. The 87-base-pair reads could not distinguish some IMGT-functional V segments, including TRBV6-2 and TRBV6-3, so those segments were excluded. A group of highly shared sequence variants was considered likely to be a technical artifact of the sequencing pipeline. An association between a missense DCLRE1C variant and V-gene and J-gene trimming of TCR beta chains was found in a later genetic analysis and replicated in an independent cohort. Most TCR sequences were seen in very few donors, while some public TCRs were found in many individuals. Seventeen rarely observed V segments, including chromosome 9 orphons, were excluded from the earlier analysis of almost 600 of the donors because counts were too low. For the cohort, immune exposure information was limited to CMV serostatus. The authors suggested that the approach could potentially be extended to other disease states and immunological phenotypes. A later analysis found that TCR association rates varied across HLA loci, with DRB1 alleles showing the most associated TCRs and HLA-C alleles the fewest. When HLA alleles, especially DR and DQ, strongly co-occurred, attributing TCR associations to individual alleles was difficult. A later analysis reported that several top co-occurrence clusters appeared linked to parvovirus B19, influenza, CMV and Epstein-Barr virus. In vitro tests confirmed that a few of the cytomegalovirus-associated TCR beta chains recognize cytomegalovirus antigens. A later analysis found that HLA-associated TCR beta chains were more clonally expanded and had lower generation probabilities than equally common non-associated chains. The cohort was sequenced for TCR beta chains only, and without alpha or paired-chain data the features that could be detected were limited.

This clonotype was obtained from a middle-aged woman in good health and CMV-seropositive. The sequenced sample consisted of PBMCs. The receptor chain draws on TRBV4-2 and TRBJ2-2; the best D guess is TRBD1, with 5 bases matching. The nucleotide sequence is TGTGCCAGCAGCCAAAGGGGTCGGGCCCTCAACACCGGGGAGCTGTTTTTT. It codes for CASSQRGRALNTGELFF.